These T cell receptor beta chains were read from a single sample in a study of shared clonotypes between healthy human individuals. Assay used: immunoSEQ multiplex PCR; TCRdb lists only in-frame clones, some missing. The sample holds about 2 million clones, about 94% seen once. The material sequenced was naive CD8+ T cells sorted from blood. These receptors came from a man between 18 and 29 years old in good health. The CDR3 runs from the conserved cysteine through the conserved F or W. A D gene is named only where the DNA matches it firmly. Not all rows give a size; the values are once, few, many and, for expanded clones, a class.

d_call j_call v_call clone_size cdr3_nt cdr3_aa
TRBD2 TRBJ2-7 TRBV2 . TGTGCCAGCAGTCCTAGCGGGGGCTCCTACGAGCAGTACTTC CASSPSGGSYEQYF
. TRBJ2-7 TRBV6-6 once TGTGCCAGCATGCACAGGGTGACCTACGAGCAGTACTTC CASMHRVTYEQYF
. TRBJ2-1 TRBV27 . TGTGCCAGCAGTTCGGGCAATGAGCAGTTCTTC CASSSGNEQFF
. TRBJ2-5 TRBV7-9 . TGTGCCAGCAGCTTAGCCCCGTTGGGGACCCAGTACTTC CASSLAPLGTQYF
. TRBJ2-2 TRBV5-6 . TGTGCCAGCCGAGCTTTTCTCGAGGGGGGAACCGGGGAGCTGTTTTTT CASRAFLEGGTGELFF
. TRBJ2-1 TRBV30 . TGTGCCTGGAGCGAATCAACAGGGAATGAGCAGTTCTTC CAWSESTGNEQFF
. TRBJ2-7 TRBV4-3 . TGCGCCAGCAGCTCGGGCCGGGAGAGCTCCTACGAGCAGTACTTC CASSSGRESSYEQYF
. TRBJ2-7 TRBV5-1 . TGCGCCAGCAGCTTGGCCGGGTCCGAGCAGTACTTC CASSLAGSEQYF
. TRBJ2-5 TRBV4-1 . TGCGCCAGCTACTTTTCCCCCCCCTTGGGGCAAGAGACCCAGTACTTC CASYFSPPLGQETQYF
. TRBJ1-4 TRBV4-3 . TGCGCCAGCAGCCAAGTGAGGGAAAAACTGTCTTTT CASSQVREKLSF
. TRBJ1-6 TRBV7-8 . TGTGCCAGCAGCTTAAATGGACAGAGTTCTACCGAATATAATTCACCCCTCCACTTT CASSLNGQSSTEYNSPLHF
TRBD1 TRBJ2-1 TRBV27 . TGTGCCAGCAACCACAGGGGGCCAATTTTTGGGGATGAGCAGTTCTTC CASNHRGPIFGDEQFF
. TRBJ1-1 TRBV15 . TGTGCCACCAGCATTGGGTCAGGGGCTCCTGAAGCTTTCTTT CATSIGSGAPEAFF
. TRBJ2-5 TRBV7-7 . TGTGCTAGCAGCTTAGCCCTTGACCCCCAAGAGACCCAGTACTTC CASSLALDPQETQYF
TRBD1 TRBJ2-3 TRBV10-1 once TGCGCCAGCAGTGATGGAGGGACAGGGAAAGCTGTGCGCACAGATACGCAGTATTTT CASSDGGTGKAVRTDTQYF
TRBD2 TRBJ2-5 TRBV10-1 few TGCGCCAGCAGTAAATCAGCGGGAGGGACGGAAGAGACCCAGTACTTC CASSKSAGGTEETQYF
TRBD1 TRBJ2-3 TRBV7-9 . TGTGCCAGCAGTCCAATACCTCAGGGGGCTGCAGATACGCAGTATTTT CASSPIPQGAADTQYF
TRBD2 TRBJ2-3 TRBV18 . TGTGCCAGCTCACCCGGGACTAGCCATGGCACAGATACGCAGTATTTT CASSPGTSHGTDTQYF
. TRBJ2-7 TRBV5-1 . TGCGCCAGCAGCTTGGCCCGGCAGGGTTACGAGCAGTACTTC CASSLARQGYEQYF
. TRBJ1-2 TRBV13 once TGTGCCAGCAGCTTGGGAGGGATGGACTATGGCTACACCTTC CASSLGGMDYGYTF
TRBD1 TRBJ1-5 TRBV27 . TGTGCCAGCAGTTTATCGGTGGGGGACAGGGGGGCCTCGGGGCAGCCCCAGCATTTT CASSLSVGDRGASGQPQHF
. TRBJ1-5 TRBV6-5 . TGTGCCAGCAGTCCGGGTCTTGGGGGCAATCAGCCCCAGCATTTT CASSPGLGGNQPQHF
. TRBJ2-7 TRBV28 . TGTGCCAGCAGTCCTCGGGGGCAGGCGGTAGTTCACGAGCAGTACTTC CASSPRGQAVVHEQYF
. TRBJ2-7 TRBV6-6 . TGTGCCAGCAGACCCGACAGCCCTTACGAGCAGTACTTC CASRPDSPYEQYF
. TRBJ2-7 TRBV6-1 . TGTGCCAGCAGCCTCGCAGGAACCTACGAGCAGTACTTC CASSLAGTYEQYF
. TRBJ2-5 TRBV6-4 . TGTGCCAGCATTCAAGAGACCCAGTACTTC CASIQETQYF
. TRBJ2-7 TRBV13 . TGTGCCAGCAGTCCCGGGGGTTGGAACCTAGAGCAGTACTTC CASSPGGWNLEQYF
. TRBJ1-2 TRBV14 . TGTGCCAGCAGCCCCGGAAAAAACTATGGCTACACCTTC CASSPGKNYGYTF
. TRBJ2-7 TRBV4-2 once TGTGCCAGCAGCCAAGTGGAGGGTAGCTCCTACGAGCAGTACTTC CASSQVEGSSYEQYF
TRBD2 TRBJ2-3 TRBV5-1 once TGCGCCAGCAGCTTGTTCCCAGGCGGGGGGAGCACAGATACGCAGTATTTT CASSLFPGGGSTDTQYF
TRBD2 TRBJ2-3 TRBV11-2 . TGTGCCAGCAGGCTAGCGGGAAGAGGCACAGATACGCAGTATTTT CASRLAGRGTDTQYF
. TRBJ1-1 TRBV20-1 . TGCAGTGCCCCGAACACTGAAGCTTTCTTT CSAPNTEAFF
. TRBJ1-1 TRBV12-5 . TGTGCTAGTGGTTTTACCGGGGGGGTCGCTGAAGCTTTCTTT CASGFTGGVAEAFF
TRBD2 TRBJ2-1 TRBV7-8 . TGTGCCAGCAGCTTATCGGGCGGGGGGGCGGATGAGCAGTTCTTC CASSLSGGGADEQFF
. TRBJ1-6 TRBV6-1 . TGTGCCAGCAGTCCGACAGGCGGAAATTCACCCCTCCACTTT CASSPTGGNSPLHF
. TRBJ1-5 TRBV19 . TGTGCCAGTAGTTGGCATCCTGGTCGTGGCAATCAGCCCCAGCATTTT CASSWHPGRGNQPQHF
TRBD1 TRBJ1-3 TRBV4-2 once TGTGCCAGCAGCCAACCCTCAGAGGGGGCGGGAAACACCATATATTTT CASSQPSEGAGNTIYF
. TRBJ2-7 TRBV5-4 . TGTGCCAGCGGAACCCGGGACCGCTCCTACGAGCAGTACTTC CASGTRDRSYEQYF
TRBD2 TRBJ2-1 TRBV6-6 . TGTGCCAGCAGTTTAGGACTAGCGGGAGCAGAGTCGGAGCAGTTCTTC CASSLGLAGAESEQFF
TRBD1 TRBJ2-5 TRBV27 . TGTGCCAGCAGTTTAGAGGAACCGGACAGGGAGGACGAGACCCAGTACTTC CASSLEEPDREDETQYF
. TRBJ1-1 TRBV28 once TGTGCCAGCCGAGCAGGACACATGAACACTGAAGCTTTCTTT CASRAGHMNTEAFF
TRBD1 TRBJ2-3 TRBV7-9 . TGTGCCAGCAGCTCGACTGGGACAGGGAGGACAGATACGCAGTATTTT CASSSTGTGRTDTQYF
. TRBJ1-2 TRBV4-1 . TGCGCCAGCAGCCAAGATTCCGGAGAAGGGGCTAACTATGGCTACACCTTC CASSQDSGEGANYGYTF
. TRBJ1-4 TRBV7-9 . TGTGCCAGCAGCTTGGGCCAGGGTGGAGAAAAACTGTTTTTT CASSLGQGGEKLFF
TRBD1 TRBJ2-7 TRBV5-1 . TGCGCCAGCAGCCCACTAGGGACAGGGGAACCCTACGAGCAGTACTTC CASSPLGTGEPYEQYF
TRBD1 TRBJ1-2 TRBV20-1 . TGCAGTGCTTTATATGGGGACAGCTTC CSALYGDSF
. TRBJ1-1 TRBV6-5 . TGTGCCAGCAGTTACAATCGTCGCCAGATGAACACTGAAGCTTTCTTT CASSYNRRQMNTEAFF
. TRBJ1-3 TRBV4-1 . TGCGCCAGCAGCCAAGTATGGGAATCTGGAAACACCATATATTTT CASSQVWESGNTIYF
. TRBJ2-2 TRBV9 . TGTGCCAGCAGCGTAGTAAGCGGGAACACCGGGGAGCTGTTTTTT CASSVVSGNTGELFF
TRBD2 TRBJ2-5 TRBV29-1 few TGCAGCGTTGCGGGCAGCGGGAGTTTAGAGACCCAGTACTTC CSVAGSGSLETQYF
. TRBJ1-5 TRBV30 few TGTGCCTGGAGTGAGGGATCGGGCAATCAGCCCCAGCATTTT CAWSEGSGNQPQHF
. TRBJ1-3 TRBV27 . TGTGCCAGCAGTTCGGGTGCTGGAAACACCATATATTTT CASSSGAGNTIYF
. TRBJ1-6 TRBV9 . TGTGCCAGCAGCCCTTTAGGGGACGGAAGCTCCTATAATTCACCCCTCCACTTT CASSPLGDGSSYNSPLHF
. TRBJ1-1 TRBV7-2 once TGTGCCAGCAGCCCCCTGGACAGATGGAACACTGAAGCTTTCTTT CASSPLDRWNTEAFF
TRBD1 TRBJ2-7 TRBV5-4 . TGTGCCAGCAGCGAGGGACAGACATCCTACGAGCAGTACTTC CASSEGQTSYEQYF
. TRBJ2-7 TRBV18 . TGTGCCAGCTCCCCCCCGGCAGGGCCCACCTACGAGCAGTACTTC CASSPPAGPTYEQYF